Below are 4 T cell receptor beta chains sequenced from a single sample in a study of T cells after yellow fever vaccination. TCRdb reprocessed the 5' RACE reads via MiXCR and lists one record per CDR3 protein. The sample yields 610,000 or so distinct CDR3 sequences, 12% seen once. Sequenced material: PBMCs, taken on the day of the yellow fever booster vaccination. Every receptor here comes from a man aged 25-45 years who received the YFV17D yellow fever vaccine.

Many counts were recorded for this clonotype. The rearrangement joins TRBV6-1 to TRBJ2-7, with D unclear. Trimming removed 8 bases at V and 0 bases at J, with 14 bases between. CDR1 and CDR2 (germline): MNHNS, SASEGT. The CDR3 sequence is 14 residues long. This chain's CDR3 is CASATVRSSYEQYF. CDR3 DNA: TGTGCCAGCGCCACCGTCAGGAGCTCCTACGAGCAGTACTTC.

The table lists this clonotype with a few counts. The chain couples TRBV29-1 to TRBJ1-4; D gene uncertain. The V gene lost 7 bases and the J gene lost 2 bases, with 8 bases spanning the gap. Looked up from germline, CDR1 is SQVTM and CDR2 is ANQGSEA. CDR3 size: 12 residues. CDR3 nucleotides: TGCAGCGCAAGAGAGACTAATGAAAAACTGTTTTTT. This translates into CSARETNEKLFF.

The chain couples TRBV5-1 to TRBJ1-2; TRBD1 might be the D (5 bases). The germline V gene has CDR1 SGHRS and CDR2 YFSETQ. The CDR3 consists of 16 residues. With 0 bases removed from V and 3 bases from J, the gap between germline ends came to 15 bases. This CDR3 reads CASSLAGLTTDYGYTF. CDR3 DNA sequence: TGCGCCAGCAGCTTGGCAGGGTTAACTACGGACTATGGCTACACCTTC.

The rearrangement uses TRBV29-1 and TRBJ2-3, with D tentatively TRBD1 or TRBD2 (5 bases each). Germline V lookup: CDR1 SQVTM, CDR2 ANQGSEA. Trimming stripped 7 bases from V and 1 base from J, with 12 bases between. This CDR3 spans 13 amino acids. The CDR3 nucleotides read TGCAGCGGAAGGGACCTGGGCACAGATACGCAGTATTTT. Translation: CSGRDLGTDTQYF.